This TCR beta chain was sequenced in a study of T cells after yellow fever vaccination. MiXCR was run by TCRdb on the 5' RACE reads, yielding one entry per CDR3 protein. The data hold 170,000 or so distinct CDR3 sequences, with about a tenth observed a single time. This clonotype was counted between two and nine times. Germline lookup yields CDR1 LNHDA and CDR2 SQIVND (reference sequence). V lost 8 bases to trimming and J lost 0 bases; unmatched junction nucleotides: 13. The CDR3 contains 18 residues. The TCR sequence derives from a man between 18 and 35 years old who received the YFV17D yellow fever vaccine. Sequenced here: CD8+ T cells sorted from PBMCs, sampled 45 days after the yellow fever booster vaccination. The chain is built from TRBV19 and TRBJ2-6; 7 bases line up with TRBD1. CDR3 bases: TGTGCCAGTTCAGGACAGGACGGAGACTACTCTGGGGCCAACGTCCTGACTTTC. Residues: CASSGQDGDYSGANVLTF.